This T cell receptor beta chain stems from a study of a mutant IDH1 vaccine in newly diagnosed glioma. Time point indicated: week 11, during vaccination. Every vaccine dose comprised 300 ug of mutant IDH1 20-mer peptide plus topical imiquimod. The CDR3 runs 12 residues. With 1 base removed from V and 2 bases from J, the gap between germline ends came to 2 bases. Per the germline V gene, CDR1 is SEHNR and CDR2 is FQNEAQ (reference sequence). Concerning this clone itself: Its antigen remains unidentified.

Some clones are missing from TCRdb's copy, which holds only in-frame ones; the method was immunoSEQ multiplex PCR. The top ten clones hold 2.2% of a sample with about 40,000 clones, 84% of them seen once. The input for sequencing was PBMCs, taken from a glioma patient whose treatment included an IDH1 peptide vaccine. The clonotype was recovered from a man aged 35 to 55 with glioma. The rearrangement uses TRBV7-9 and TRBJ1-1; D remains unclear. CDR3: CASSLVNTEAFF. The CDR3 DNA reads as TGTGCCAGCAGCTTAGTAAACACTGAAGCTTTCTTT.